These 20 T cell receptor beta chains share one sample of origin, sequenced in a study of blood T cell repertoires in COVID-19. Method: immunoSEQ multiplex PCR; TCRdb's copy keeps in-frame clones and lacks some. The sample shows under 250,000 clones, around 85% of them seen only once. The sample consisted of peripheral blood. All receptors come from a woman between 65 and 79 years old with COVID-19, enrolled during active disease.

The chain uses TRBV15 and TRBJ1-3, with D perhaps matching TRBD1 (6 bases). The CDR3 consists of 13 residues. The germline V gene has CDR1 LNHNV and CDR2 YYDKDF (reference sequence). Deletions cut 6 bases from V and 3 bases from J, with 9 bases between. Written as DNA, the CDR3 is TGTGCCACCAGACAGGGAGTTGGAAACACCATATATTTT. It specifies CATRQGVGNTIYF.

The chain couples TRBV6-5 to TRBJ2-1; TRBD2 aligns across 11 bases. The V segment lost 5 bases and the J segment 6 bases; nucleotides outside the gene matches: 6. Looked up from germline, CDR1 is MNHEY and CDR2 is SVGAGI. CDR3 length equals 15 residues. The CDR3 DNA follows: TGTGCCAGCAGTCCTACTAGCGGGAGAATCAATGAGCAGTTCTTC. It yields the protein CASSPTSGRINEQFF.

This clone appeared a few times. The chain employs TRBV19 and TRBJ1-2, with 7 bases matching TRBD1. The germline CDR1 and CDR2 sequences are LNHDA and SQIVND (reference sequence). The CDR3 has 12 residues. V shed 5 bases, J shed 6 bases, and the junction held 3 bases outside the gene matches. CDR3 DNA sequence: TGTGCCAGTAGTGACAGGGAGGATGGCTACACCTTC. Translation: CASSDREDGYTF.

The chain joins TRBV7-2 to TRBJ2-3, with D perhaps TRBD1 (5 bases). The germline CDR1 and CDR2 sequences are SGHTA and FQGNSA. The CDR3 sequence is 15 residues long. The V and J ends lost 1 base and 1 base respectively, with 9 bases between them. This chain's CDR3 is CASSLVTVRTDTQYF. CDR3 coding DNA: TGTGCCAGCAGCTTAGTGACAGTCCGCACAGATACGCAGTATTTT.

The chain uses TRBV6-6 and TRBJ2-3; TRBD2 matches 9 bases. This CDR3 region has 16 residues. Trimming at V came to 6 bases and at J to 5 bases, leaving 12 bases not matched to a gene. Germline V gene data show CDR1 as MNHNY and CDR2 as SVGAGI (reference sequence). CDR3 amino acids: CASSPLAGNQVDTQYF. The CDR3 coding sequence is TGTGCCAGCAGCCCTCTAGCGGGGAACCAAGTAGATACGCAGTATTTT.

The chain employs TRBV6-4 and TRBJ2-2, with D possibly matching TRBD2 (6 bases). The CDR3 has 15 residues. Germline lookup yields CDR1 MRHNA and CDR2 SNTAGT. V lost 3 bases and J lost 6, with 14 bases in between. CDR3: CASSEDVTSPGELFF. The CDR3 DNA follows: TGTGCCAGCAGTGAGGATGTTACTAGCCCCGGGGAGCTGTTTTTT.

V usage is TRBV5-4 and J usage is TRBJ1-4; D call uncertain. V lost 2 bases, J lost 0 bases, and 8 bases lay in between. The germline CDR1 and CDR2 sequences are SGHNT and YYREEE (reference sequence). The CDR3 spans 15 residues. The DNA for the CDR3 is TGTGCCAGCAGCTTCTCGAGGGCAACTAATGAAAAACTGTTTTTT. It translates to CASSFSRATNEKLFF.

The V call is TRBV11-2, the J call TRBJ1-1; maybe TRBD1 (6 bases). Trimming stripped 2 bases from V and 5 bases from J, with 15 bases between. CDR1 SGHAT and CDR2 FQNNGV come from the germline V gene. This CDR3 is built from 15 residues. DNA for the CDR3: TGTGCCAGCAGCTTATACGGGGGGCAACGAACTGAAGCTTTCTTT. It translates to CASSLYGGQRTEAFF.

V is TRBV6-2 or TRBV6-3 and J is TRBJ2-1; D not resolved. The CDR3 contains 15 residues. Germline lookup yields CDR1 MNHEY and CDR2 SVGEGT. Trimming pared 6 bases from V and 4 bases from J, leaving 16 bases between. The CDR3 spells CASSTGGYIYNEQFF. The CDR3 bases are TGTGCCAGCAGCACGGGTGGTTACATTTACAATGAGCAGTTCTTC.

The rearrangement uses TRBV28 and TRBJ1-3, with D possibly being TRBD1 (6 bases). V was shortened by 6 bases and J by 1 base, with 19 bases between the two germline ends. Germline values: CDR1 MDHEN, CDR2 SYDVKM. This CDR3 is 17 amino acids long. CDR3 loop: CASSTLQQGESGNTIYF. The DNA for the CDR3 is TGTGCCAGCAGCACTCTCCAACAGGGAGAATCTGGAAACACCATATATTTT.

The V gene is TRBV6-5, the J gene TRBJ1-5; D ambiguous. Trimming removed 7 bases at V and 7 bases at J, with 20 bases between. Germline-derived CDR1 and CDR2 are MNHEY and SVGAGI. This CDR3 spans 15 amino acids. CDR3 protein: CASTPSDRLRQPQHF. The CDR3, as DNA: TGTGCCAGCACCCCCAGCGATCGCTTGAGGCAGCCCCAGCATTTT.

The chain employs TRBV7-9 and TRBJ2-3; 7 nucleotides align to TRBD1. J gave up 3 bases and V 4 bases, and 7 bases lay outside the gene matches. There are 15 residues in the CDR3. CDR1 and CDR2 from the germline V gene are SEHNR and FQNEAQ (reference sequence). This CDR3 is CASSSRQGGTDTQYF. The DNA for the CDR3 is TGTGCCAGCAGCTCGAGACAGGGCGGGACAGATACGCAGTATTTT.

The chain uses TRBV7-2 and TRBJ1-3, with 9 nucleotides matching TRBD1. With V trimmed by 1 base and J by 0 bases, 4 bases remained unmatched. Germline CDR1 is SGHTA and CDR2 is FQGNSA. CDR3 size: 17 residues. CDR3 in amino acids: CASSLVGTGISGNTIYF. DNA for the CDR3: TGTGCCAGCAGCTTAGTGGGGACAGGGATCTCTGGAAACACCATATATTTT.

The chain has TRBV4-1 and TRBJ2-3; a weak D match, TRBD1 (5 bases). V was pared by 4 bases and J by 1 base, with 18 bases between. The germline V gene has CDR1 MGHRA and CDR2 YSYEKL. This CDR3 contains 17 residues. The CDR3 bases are TGCGCCAGCAGCCGACCCCAGCAGGGTCTGGGCACAGATACGCAGTATTTT. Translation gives CASSRPQQGLGTDTQYF.

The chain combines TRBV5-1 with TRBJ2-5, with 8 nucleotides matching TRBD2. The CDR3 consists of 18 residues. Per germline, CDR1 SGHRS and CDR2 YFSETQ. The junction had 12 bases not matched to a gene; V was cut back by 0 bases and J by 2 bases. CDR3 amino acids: CASSLGPERGRLQETQYF. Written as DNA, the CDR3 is TGCGCCAGCAGCTTGGGGCCGGAGCGGGGGAGGTTACAAGAGACCCAGTACTTC.

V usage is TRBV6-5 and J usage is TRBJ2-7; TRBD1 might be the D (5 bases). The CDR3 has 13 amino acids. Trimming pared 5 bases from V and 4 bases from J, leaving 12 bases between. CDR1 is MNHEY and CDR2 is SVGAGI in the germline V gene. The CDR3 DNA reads TGTGCCAGCAGTCACCCTGACAGATACGAGCAGTACTTC. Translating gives CASSHPDRYEQYF.

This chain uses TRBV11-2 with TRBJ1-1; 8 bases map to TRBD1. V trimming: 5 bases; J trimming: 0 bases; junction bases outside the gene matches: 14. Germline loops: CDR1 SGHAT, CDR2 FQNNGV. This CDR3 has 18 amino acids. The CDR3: CASSPRGRGVFMNTEAFF. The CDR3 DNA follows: TGTGCCAGCAGCCCCAGGGGGCGCGGTGTCTTCATGAACACTGAAGCTTTCTTT.

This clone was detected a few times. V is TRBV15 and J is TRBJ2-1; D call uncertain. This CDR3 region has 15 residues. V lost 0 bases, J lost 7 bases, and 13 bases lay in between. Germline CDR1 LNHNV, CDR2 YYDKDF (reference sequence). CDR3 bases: TGTGCCACCAGCAGAGATCCATCTAGGTTTAATGAGCAGTTCTTC. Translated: CATSRDPSRFNEQFF.

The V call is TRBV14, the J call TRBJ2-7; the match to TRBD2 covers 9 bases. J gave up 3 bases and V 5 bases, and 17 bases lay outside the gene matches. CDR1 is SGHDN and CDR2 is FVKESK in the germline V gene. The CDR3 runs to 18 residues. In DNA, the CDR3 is TGTGCCAGCAGCATTTTGTCGGGGGTCGCAGCGGGAGGCTACGAGCAGTACTTC. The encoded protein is CASSILSGVAAGGYEQYF.

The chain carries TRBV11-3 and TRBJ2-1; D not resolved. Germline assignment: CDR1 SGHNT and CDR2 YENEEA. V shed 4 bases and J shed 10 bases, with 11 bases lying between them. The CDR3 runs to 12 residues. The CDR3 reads CASSSTTREQFF. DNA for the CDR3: TGTGCCAGCAGCTCCACAACCCGCGAGCAGTTCTTC.